This T cell receptor beta chain derives from a study of cytomegalovirus exposure and HLA in healthy donors. The PCR was carried out with 60 Vbeta primers and 13 Jbeta primers. Measured with immunoSEQ multiplex PCR; TCRdb has only the in-frame clones, and not every one. The sample carries about 150,000 clones, around 79% recorded once. CDR3 size: 15 residues. CDR1 SGHDN and CDR2 FVKESK come from the germline V gene. The ends were cut back, 4 bases at V and 0 bases at J, with 12 bases in the middle. This clone occurred once. The sequenced sample was PBMCs. The chain has TRBV14 and TRBJ1-1, with D possibly being TRBD1 (5 bases). This TCR derives from a man between 18 and 29 years old in good health and CMV-seronegative. CDR3 bases: TGTGCCAGCAGCCGGGGAGGGGCCCTGAACACTGAAGCTTTCTTT. Protein product: CASSRGGALNTEAFF.